A selection of T cell receptor beta chains follows, all from one sample in a study of T cells in Graves' hyperthyroidism and ophthalmopathy. TCRdb fed the multiplex PCR reads into MiXCR, producing one record per CDR3 protein. Of approximately 210,000 distinct CDR3 sequences in the sample, approximately 17% are singletons; the top ten hold under 65%. Sequences were obtained from blood. The receptor set was obtained from a man aged 45-60 years with Graves' hyperthyroidism. Both conserved end residues are part of each CDR3. The D gene is left open where the match is weak. Not every row has a clone size; where given, it reads once, few, many or a size class.

d_call,v_call,clone_size,j_call,cdr3_aa,cdr3_nt
TRBD1,TRBV6-1,.,TRBJ1-4,CASSQSEDRKYSEKLFF,TGTGCCAGCAGTCAGAGCGAGGACAGGAAGTATAGCGAAAAACTGTTTTTT
.,TRBV2,many,TRBJ2-1,CASSADSNNEQFF,TGTGCCAGCAGCGCCGACAGTAACAATGAGCAGTTCTTC
TRBD2,TRBV4-2,.,TRBJ2-1,CASSQDSGAGDLNEQFF,TGTGCCAGCAGCCAAGATAGTGGAGCGGGAGACTTAAATGAGCAGTTCTTC
.,TRBV29-1,.,TRBJ1-2,CSVGSQGSGNYGYTF,TGCAGCGTTGGGTCACAGGGTTCTGGAAACTATGGCTACACCTTC
TRBD1,TRBV12-5,.,TRBJ2-7,CASGLGRQGQYF,TGTGCTAGTGGTTTGGGCCGACAGGGGCAGTACTTC
TRBD1,TRBV6-1,many,TRBJ2-3,CASSPPPGTGTGETDTQYF,TGTGCCAGCAGCCCCCCCCCCGGAACCGGGACAGGGGAGACAGATACGCAGTATTTT
TRBD2,TRBV11-2,many,TRBJ2-7,CASSFGTSGVEQYF,TGTGCCAGCAGCTTCGGGACTAGCGGGGTCGAGCAGTACTTC
.,TRBV5-1,.,TRBJ1-3,CASRRDYSGNTIYF,TGCGCCAGCAGGAGGGACTACTCTGGAAACACCATATATTTT
.,TRBV29-1,few,TRBJ2-7,CSVRLNYEQYF,TGCAGCGTTCGACTCAACTACGAGCAGTACTTC
TRBD1,TRBV12-3/TRBV12-4,many,TRBJ2-7,CASSPDPRTGREQYF,TGTGCCAGCAGCCCTGACCCTCGGACAGGTCGCGAGCAGTACTTC
TRBD2,TRBV6-1,few,TRBJ2-1,CASSDAREGLGEQFF,TGTGCCAGCAGTGACGCGCGGGAGGGCCTGGGTGAGCAGTTCTTC
.,TRBV5-5,few,TRBJ1-3,CASSLNSRNTIYF,TGTGCCAGCAGCTTGAACTCACGAAACACCATATATTTT
.,TRBV7-9,many,TRBJ1-1,CASSLLGLDTEAFF,TGTGCCAGCAGCTTATTAGGGTTGGACACTGAAGCTTTCTTT
TRBD1,TRBV10-2,.,TRBJ1-2,CASRGDSYGYTF,TGCGCCAGCAGAGGGGACAGCTATGGCTACACCTTC
.,TRBV11-3,many,TRBJ2-2,CASRLISPTGELFF,TGTGCCAGCAGACTTATTTCACCGACCGGGGAGCTGTTTTTT
TRBD2,TRBV20-1,.,TRBJ2-7,CSARQREGVYEQYF,TGCAGTGCTAGACAGCGGGAGGGAGTCTACGAGCAGTACTTC
TRBD2,TRBV28,many,TRBJ2-7,CASKLAGGTYEQYF,TGTGCCAGCAAACTAGCGGGAGGAACCTACGAGCAGTACTTC
.,TRBV2,few,TRBJ2-4,CASSRGEAKNIQYF,TGTGCCAGCAGTAGGGGGGAGGCCAAAAACATTCAGTACTTC
.,TRBV12-3/TRBV12-4,few,TRBJ1-6,CASSFQARSDSPLHF,TGTGCCAGCAGTTTCCAGGCCAGGTCGGATTCACCCCTCCACTTT
.,TRBV5-5,few,TRBJ1-1,CASSPYRLQNTEAFF,TGTGCCAGCAGCCCGTACAGGTTACAGAACACTGAAGCTTTCTTT
.,TRBV9,.,TRBJ2-2,CASSVGRSDTGELFF,TGTGCCAGCAGCGTCGGCCGCTCAGACACCGGGGAGCTGTTTTTT
.,TRBV18,few,TRBJ1-3,CASSQSAASSGNTIYF,TGTGCCAGCTCACAATCGGCCGCGAGCTCTGGAAACACCATATATTTT
.,TRBV2,many,TRBJ2-1,CASNSFDWANNEQFF,TGTGCCAGCAATTCCTTTGATTGGGCGAACAATGAGCAGTTCTTC
.,TRBV19,.,TRBJ1-2,CASSMGSNYGYTF,TGTGCCAGTAGTATGGGGAGCAACTATGGCTACACCTTC